This T cell receptor (beta chain) came from a study of shared clonotypes between healthy human individuals (TCRdb year 2020). Looking at the study overall: A couple of women and a few men aged 18 to 49 years were included in the cohort. For each donor, CD4 naive and CD4 memory were each run on three plates, CD8 naive on two plates, and CD8 memory on one plate. Blood TCR repertoires of a handful of healthy adults were deeply sequenced to estimate repertoire size and the extent of clonotype sharing between individuals. To increase sequencing depth and limit assay-specific biases, different laboratories used diverse techniques to prepare libraries and sequence TCR repertoires. Between about 0.9 and 8.9 billion PBMCs per donor were obtained by leukapheresis. General study outcomes and caveats: Clonotypes shared by all four sorted-subset donors showed higher generation probabilities than non-shared clonotypes. The genetic and exposure-history diversity represented was limited by the small number of donors. Across a few donors, around 5% of naive CD4, approximately 3.5% of naive CD8, approximately 2.5% of memory CD4, and under 0.45% of memory CD8 clonotypes were shared. Rarefaction of sorted-subset datasets indicated incomplete sequencing despite the large sequencing depth. Naive subsets generally had larger estimated clonotype richness than memory subsets did. Only blood was sampled, and tissue TCR repertoires likely differ from those in blood. Pairwise subsampling led to the expectation that sequencing depth would affect the degree of clonotype sharing among donors.

Healthy HIV-negative adults with no recently reported acute infections or vaccinations were included as donors. Every donor was a Caucasian adult residing in Nashville, Tennessee, USA. CD8 memory samples were composed of magnetically selected CD45RO+ cells combined with CCR7-negative CD45RA+ effector memory (TemRA) cells. Blood was collected by leukapheresis, and PBMCs were isolated by Ficoll-Histopaque density gradient centrifugation and then cryopreserved in liquid nitrogen vapor phase. Purity and quantity of every magnetically sorted T cell population were checked by analytical flow cytometry. Genomic DNA was isolated from every sorted fraction and measured by UV absorbance on a Nanodrop 2000c. Using the deep immunoSEQ assay, multiplex PCR amplified TCR CDR3 regions from genomic DNA. Extracted genomic DNA from each cell subset was distributed evenly across all wells of several immunoSEQ 96-well plates, and each plate was treated as a replicate. Each replicate PCR for sorted subsets received approximately 200 ng genomic DNA, equal to tens of thousands of T cell genomes. Purified libraries were quantified with a Qubit 3.0 fluorometer, sized on a Bioanalyzer 2100, and re-quantified with the KAPA Library Quantification kit. Each immunoSEQ 96-well plate was sequenced on its own single-read 150-cycle Illumina NextSeq 550 flow cell. In the original analysis: Because only junctional sequences without quality scores were contained in the immunoSEQ output, filtering matching that applied to full-length reads could not be performed. Sequences were annotated with PyIR, a Python wrapper for IgBLAST v1.9, and V/J genes and CDR3 were assigned using IMGT germline references. Reads were filtered out if the reads had weak V/J assignments (E-value above 1e-6), no CDR3, stop codons, out-of-frame junctions, or ambiguous translated residues. V3J clonotypes were defined as sequences sharing an identical inferred V gene, J gene, and CDR3 amino acid sequence. To compute the percentage overlap between repertoires, the number of shared unique clonotypes was divided by the size of the smaller repertoire. RTK rarefaction, the Chao1 estimator, and Recon v2.1 estimates of unobserved clonotypes were used to assess repertoire richness. Generation probabilities for all TCRbeta clonotypes obtained by the gDNA method from a few donors were computed using OLGA. TCRdb retrieved this table from immuneACCESS and kept in-frame rearrangements only. Not all clones are present; in checked studies, unresolved V genes account for under half, and no reason is known for the remainder. The D gene and trimming were derived from the DNA, and the V and J assignments and clone size from that table. The sample includes roughly 320,000 clones, with roughly 87% observed a single time. The top ten clonotypes cover roughly 17% of the sample.

Points on this clone: The target of this receptor is not known. No base quality values were provided; no much bigger clone lies one nucleotide off.

The CDR3 starts with the cysteine, ends with the phenylalanine, and has 12 residues. The read is trimmed to its CDR3 DNA, 36 bases read in frame from base 1. Ends trimmed: V by 3 bases, J by 2 bases; bases unmatched to a gene: 0. Based on the germline V gene, the CDR1 and CDR2 sequences are SQVTM and ANQGSEA. This clonotype originated in a man between 18 and 29 years old in good health. The V and J genes are TRBV29-1 and TRBJ1-2; 7 bases in between match TRBD1. Sequencing used memory CD8+ T cells sorted from blood. In the paper's terms, the cell subset or site label means: CD45RO+ cells pooled with CCR7-negative TemRA cells. The nucleotides are TGCAGCGTTGACAGGGGGAACTATGGCTACACCTTC. Its protein reads: CSVDRGNYGYTF.